A single sample gave rise to the 26 T cell receptor beta chains below, sequenced in a study of early T cells in non-severe SARS-CoV-2 infection. Via MiXCR, TCRdb re-called the 5' RACE reads, giving one row per CDR3 protein. The sample yields around 57,000 distinct CDR3 sequences, approximately 6.2% seen once. Sequenced material: whole blood. These receptors were obtained from an adult who was a healthcare worker with PCR-confirmed SARS-CoV-2 infection or an uninfected control (not recorded which).

This clonotype occurred a few times. This chain links TRBV12-3 or TRBV12-4 with TRBJ1-1; no clear D. Trimming cost V 6 bases and J 4 bases, with 15 bases left between them. This CDR3 has 14 amino acids. The CDR3 region has the DNA TGTGCCAGCAGAACGGGTACTTCTGGCACTGAAGCTTTCTTT. Protein sequence: CASRTGTSGTEAFF.

Ten or more counts support this clonotype. V and J are TRBV4-2 and TRBJ2-2; tentative D call: TRBD2 (7 bases). This CDR3 comprises 19 residues. CDR1 is LGHNA, CDR2 YNFKEQ, per germline. Trimming took 2 bases from V and 3 from J, leaving 22 bases between them. CDR3 DNA sequence: TGTGCCAGCAGCCAAAAAAGAGGGGCGCGGGGGCAATACACCGGGGAGCTGTTTTTT. It is translated as CASSQKRGARGQYTGELFF.

The chain is built from TRBV6-5 and TRBJ2-1, with D maybe TRBD1 (6 bases). Germline V lookup: CDR1 MNHEY, CDR2 SVGAGI. V was pared by 10 bases and J by 12 bases, with 22 bases between. CDR3 size: 13 residues. Here the CDR3 DNA reads TGTGCCACCAGACAGGATTACAATGGGAGGCAGTTCTTC. As protein: CATRQDYNGRQFF.

This rearrangement joins TRBV2 to TRBJ2-2; D ambiguous. V shed 0 bases and J shed 6 bases, with 8 bases lying between them. Germline-derived CDR1 and CDR2 are SNHLY and FYNNEI. The CDR3 loop spans 14 amino acids. The CDR3 sequence: CASSEALGSGELFF. CDR3 nucleotide sequence: TGTGCCAGCAGTGAAGCATTGGGGTCCGGGGAGCTGTTTTTT.

This clonotype was counted at least ten times. The chain links TRBV19 to TRBJ1-5; a possible D gene is TRBD1 (6 bases). This CDR3 region has 15 residues. V was clipped by 0 bases and J by 7 bases, with 13 bases between them. CDR1 and CDR2 from the germline V gene are LNHDA and SQIVND (reference sequence). The CDR3 loop reads CASSIEGGLRQPQHF. The CDR3 DNA follows: TGTGCCAGTAGTATAGAAGGGGGGCTACGGCAGCCCCAGCATTTT.

This clonotype was seen more than once but under ten times. The V and J genes are TRBV20-1 and TRBJ1-3, with 7 bases matching TRBD1. Germline values: CDR1 DFQATT, CDR2 SNEGSKA (reference sequence). Unmatched junction bases numbered 11, after V lost 5 bases and J lost 7 bases. The CDR3 spans 14 residues. The CDR3 bases are TGCAGTGCTCCCCAAGACAGGGCGAGTAACACCATATATTTT. As protein: CSAPQDRASNTIYF.

In its sample, this clonotype was seen many times. The rearrangement links TRBV20-1 to TRBJ1-5; TRBD1 might be the D (5 bases). Germline values: CDR1 DFQATT, CDR2 SNEGSKA (reference sequence). V gave up 0 bases and J gave up 5 bases, with 11 bases separating them. This CDR3 has 14 residues. In DNA form, the CDR3 reads TGCAGTGCTAGAGAAAGCAGGGAGGATCAGCCCCAGCATTTT. Its protein is CSARESREDQPQHF.

This clonotype has a count of ten or more. The chain combines TRBV15 with TRBJ2-1, with 9 positions matching TRBD2. V was clipped by 0 bases and J by 7 bases; unmatched bases: 4. CDR1 is LNHNV, CDR2 YYDKDF, per germline (reference sequence). This CDR3 spans 15 amino acids. CDR3 nucleotide sequence: TGTGCCACCAGCAGAGACCACCTAGCGGGGAATGAGCAGTTCTTC. This translates into CATSRDHLAGNEQFF.

The J gene is TRBJ2-3, the V gene TRBV15; the D gene is possibly TRBD1 (5 bases). Germline CDR1 reads LNHNV; CDR2 reads YYDKDF (reference sequence). V was shortened by 2 bases and J by 3 bases, with 9 bases between the two germline ends. The length of the CDR3 is 14 residues. CDR3 in DNA: TGTGCCACCAGCAGAAGGGGCGCGACAGATACGCAGTATTTT. Translation gives CATSRRGATDTQYF.

In this sample, this clonotype turned up many times. The chain links TRBV5-1 to TRBJ1-1; 9 bases fit TRBD1. The length of the CDR3 is 18 residues. The junction had 10 bases not matched to a gene; V was cut back by 0 bases and J by 1 base. Germline lookup yields CDR1 SGHRS and CDR2 YFSETQ. CDR3 protein: CASSLALKGTGSNTEAFF. As DNA, the CDR3 is TGCGCCAGCAGCTTGGCCTTAAAAGGGACAGGGTCGAACACTGAAGCTTTCTTT.

The V and J genes are TRBV5-4 and TRBJ2-7; no firm D call. V was shortened by 4 bases and J by 3 bases, with 5 bases between the two germline ends. CDR3 size: 11 residues. Germline assignment: CDR1 SGHNT and CDR2 YYREEE (reference sequence). The CDR3 nucleotides read TGTGCCAGCAGCCGATACTACGAGCAGTACTTC. As protein: CASSRYYEQYF. The full variable domain, with the rest looked up from reference TRBV5-4 and TRBJ2-7, is ETGVTQSPTHLIKTRGQQVTLRCSSQSGHNTVSWYQQALGQGPQFIFQYYREEENGRGNFPPRFSGLQFPNYSSELNVNALELDDSALYLCASSRYYEQYFGPGTRLTVT.

In this sample, this clonotype turned up many times. This chain connects TRBV7-8 to TRBJ2-1; D ambiguous. The CDR3 length is 14 residues. Germline lookup yields CDR1 SGHVS and CDR2 FQNEAQ. V was pared by 0 bases and J by 5 bases, with 8 bases between. The DNA for the CDR3 is TGTGCCAGCAGCTTAGCCGTAGCACACAATGAGCAGTTCTTC. It translates to CASSLAVAHNEQFF.

In its sample, this clonotype was seen many times. The chain joins TRBV9 to TRBJ2-7; 10 nucleotides match TRBD1. Germline V gene sequence: CDR1 SGDLS, CDR2 YYNGEE. The CDR3 runs 14 residues. V gave up 3 bases and J gave up 5 bases; unmatched junction bases: 5. The CDR3 region has the DNA TGTGCCAGCAGCGCGGGACAGGGGAGGCACGAGCAGTACTTC. Encoded protein: CASSAGQGRHEQYF.

This clonotype was seen repeatedly, ten times or more. The J gene is TRBJ1-3, the V gene TRBV3-1, with 7 nucleotides matching TRBD1. The V segment lost 4 bases and the J segment 0 bases; nucleotides outside the gene matches: 3. CDR3 length: 15 amino acids. The germline V gene has CDR1 LGHDT and CDR2 YNNKEL (reference sequence). CDR3 residues: CASSRGTASGNTIYF. In nucleotides, the CDR3 is TGTGCCAGCAGCCGAGGGACAGCCTCTGGAAACACCATATATTTT.

CDR3 bases: TGTGCCAGCAGCCCAACGGGTCGGGAGGGGGCTGAAGCTTTCTTT. Translated, it gives CASSPTGREGAEAFF. This sequence joins TRBV7-9 and TRBJ1-1; possibly TRBD1 for D (6 bases). V lost 5 bases and J 6 bases, leaving 19 bases between the germline ends. From germline, CDR1 is SEHNR and CDR2 FQNEAQ (reference sequence). This CDR3 has 15 residues.

This clonotype appeared many times. The chain combines TRBV7-6 with TRBJ1-3; D ambiguous. The CDR3 runs 18 residues. Germline-derived CDR1 and CDR2 are SGHVS and FNYEAQ. V was clipped by 5 bases and J by 1 base, with 21 bases between them. In DNA form, the CDR3 reads TGTGCCAGCAGCCCCGGAAAGCAGCGAACTTCATCTGGAAACACCATATATTTT. Translating it yields CASSPGKQRTSSGNTIYF.

This clonotype was seen at least ten times. In nucleotides, the CDR3 is TGTGCCAGCAGCTTAGGGTACACTGAAGCTTTCTTT. This translates into CASSLGYTEAFF. The chain uses TRBV7-2 and TRBJ1-1; no clear D. The CDR3 is 12 amino acids. V dropped 1 base and J dropped 3 bases, with 3 bases sitting between them. CDR1 and CDR2 (germline): SGHTA, FQGNSA.

This clonotype was seen many times. This chain links TRBV6-1 with TRBJ1-2; 9 nucleotides line up with TRBD1. The germline CDR1 and CDR2 sequences are MNHNS and SASEGT. With V trimmed by 6 bases and J by 4 bases, 9 bases remained unmatched. This CDR3 has 15 amino acids. CDR3 loop: CASSQGTGGFYGYTF. The CDR3 DNA reads TGTGCCAGCAGCCAGGGCACAGGGGGCTTCTATGGCTACACCTTC.

The table lists this clonotype with many counts. The chain uses TRBV2 and TRBJ2-1; D gene ambiguous. This CDR3 is 14 amino acids long. Germline CDR1 and CDR2: SNHLY and FYNNEI. Trimming removed 9 bases at V and 0 bases at J, with 12 bases between. Written as DNA, the CDR3 is TGTGCCAGTTTACATTCGATCTCCTACAATGAGCAGTTCTTC. Its translation is CASLHSISYNEQFF. The variable domain in full, with the rest retrieved from reference TRBV2 and TRBJ2-1, is EPEVTQTPSHQVTQMGQEVILRCVPISNHLYFYWYRQILGQKVEFLVSFYNNEISEKSEIFDDQFSVERPDGSNFTLKIRSTKLEDSAMYFCASLHSISYNEQFFGPGTRLTVL.

The sample holds many counts of this clonotype. A junction boundary mismatches the germline segment, possibly from a read error. This chain uses TRBV7-2 with TRBJ1-1; no reliable D call. The CDR3 is 13 residues long. Per the germline V gene, CDR1 is SGHTA and CDR2 is FQGNSA. This CDR3 is CASRGAYGTEVFF. The CDR3, as DNA: TGTGCCAGCAGAGGTGCGTATGGCACTGAAGTTTTCTTT. Combining the CDR3 with reference TRBV7-2 and TRBJ1-1 gives the whole variable domain GAGVSQSPSNKVTEKGKDVELRCDPISGHTALYWYRQSLGQGLEFLIYFQGNSAPDKSGLPSDRFSAERTGGSVSTLTIQRTQQEDSAVYLCASRGAYGTEVFFGQGTRLTVV.

The CDR3 sequence is CATSSHRASNQPQHF. CDR3 sequence (DNA): TGTGCCACCAGCAGCCACAGGGCTAGCAATCAGCCCCAGCATTTT. This chain uses TRBV15 with TRBJ1-5, with a possible D match to TRBD1 (6 bases). CDR1 is LNHNV and CDR2 is YYDKDF in the germline V gene (reference sequence). V lost 3 bases, J lost 0 bases, and 9 bases lay in between. The CDR3 extends over 15 amino acids.

This clonotype has more than one count but fewer than ten. The chain couples TRBV9 to TRBJ1-1; unclear D gene. Germline CDR1 is SGDLS and CDR2 is YYNGEE. CDR3 size: 14 residues. Trimming removed 0 bases at V and 0 bases at J, with 6 bases between. The CDR3 spells CASSVASMNTEAFF. CDR3 DNA: TGTGCCAGCAGCGTAGCCAGCATGAACACTGAAGCTTTCTTT. Supplemented by reference TRBV9 and TRBJ1-1, the full variable domain reads DSGVTQTPKHLITATGQRVTLRCSPRSGDLSVYWYQQSLDQGLQFLIQYYNGEERAKGNILERFSAQQFPDLHSELNLSSLELGDSALYFCASSVASMNTEAFFGQGTRLTVV.

The chain uses TRBV5-1 and TRBJ1-3; D might be TRBD1 (6 bases). CDR3 length: 17 amino acids. Between the trimmed V and J ends, which lost 3 bases and 0 bases, there was a span of 16 bases. Germline V gene sequence: CDR1 SGHRS, CDR2 YFSETQ. The CDR3: CASSSDPTGSSGNTIYF. The DNA of the CDR3 is TGCGCCAGCAGCTCTGATCCCACAGGGAGCTCTGGAAACACCATATATTTT.

The table lists this clonotype with many counts. Compared with germline, one end of the junction differs, possibly owing to a read error. CDR3 in DNA: TGTGCCAGCAGGGAAGACAGGGGACGCTCCTACGAGCAGTACTTC. This encodes CASREDRGRSYEQYF. The chain employs TRBV2 and TRBJ2-7, with TRBD1 matching over 8 bases. CDR3 length equals 15 residues. Germline V CDR1 and CDR2: SNHLY, FYNNEI.

In its sample, this clonotype was seen many times. One end of the junction is discordant with germline, which a read error may explain. The chain joins TRBV6-5 to TRBJ1-1; D gene ambiguous. From germline, CDR1 is MNHEY and CDR2 SVGAGI. This CDR3 has 14 amino acids. The CDR3 DNA reads TGTGCCAGCAGTTACTCGGCAGGCGACACTGAAGTTTTCTTT. Protein: CASSYSAGDTEVFF.

This chain links TRBV7-2 with TRBJ2-3; D gene ambiguous. The V gene's germline CDR1 is SGHTA and CDR2 FQGNSA. The CDR3 sequence is 14 residues long. V was clipped by 2 bases and J by 0 bases, with 6 bases between them. The chain's CDR3 is CASSLFGSTDTQYF. The CDR3 DNA sequence: TGTGCCAGCAGCTTATTTGGTAGCACAGATACGCAGTATTTT.